This T cell receptor (beta chain) was recorded in a study of T cells in Graves' hyperthyroidism and ophthalmopathy. Study-wide results and caveats: The blood repertoire included most of the expanded thyroid clonotypes above 0.001.

Germline loops: CDR1 SGHAT, CDR2 FQNNGV. The CDR3 runs 12 residues. Between the trimmed V and J ends, which lost 6 bases and 9 bases, there was a span of 14 bases. RNA transcripts provided the source from which TCR beta CDR3 regions were amplified. Primed by the HTBI set, a first-round RT-PCR was run on the TCR CDR3. TCRdb re-analysed the multiplex PCR reads in MiXCR, keeping a single row per CDR3 protein. Altogether about 500,000 distinct CDR3 sequences are present, more than 15% being singletons, with the ten largest covering around 32%. This clonotype was counted at least ten times. Its antigen is not identified.

This TCR was sampled from a woman aged 30 to 39 with Graves' ophthalmopathy. The chain carries TRBV11-2 and TRBJ1-1; D is unresolved. Input material: blood. In nucleotides, the CDR3 is TGTGCCAGCAGAGTGGCCTTGGGAAAAGCTTTCTTT. It translates to CASRVALGKAFF.